This T cell receptor beta chain was identified during a study of breast tumors, draining lymph nodes, adjacent tissues. Broader study findings: Data fit most tumor T cells coming from lymph node, expanding in tumor. Compared with lymph nodes, tumors were less diverse; compared with nontumor tissue, more.

Axillary draining lymph nodes of breast cancer patients supplied the node samples. TCRdb reprocessed the multiplex PCR reads via MiXCR and lists one record per CDR3 protein. The sample lists approximately 130,000 distinct CDR3 sequences; 20% to 25% were seen once. This clonotype was picked up many times. Its target is unknown. CDR1 and CDR2 from the germline V gene are SGHRS and YFSETQ. This CDR3 contains 13 residues. V was shortened by 0 bases and J by 8 bases, with 9 bases between the two germline ends. Sequencing was performed on axillary lymph node tissue. The sequence was obtained from a female donor with breast cancer. Some clones in this sample may be carry-over from other donors' samples. The rearrangement joins TRBV5-1 to TRBJ2-1, with D tentatively TRBD1 or TRBD2 (5 bases each). The CDR3 DNA follows: TGCGCCAGCAGCTTGGCCGAGGGGTATGAGCAGTTCTTC. Protein: CASSLAEGYEQFF.